The clone carrying this T cell receptor beta chain showed up just a few times. No antigen is known for it. These data originate in a study of cytomegalovirus exposure and HLA in healthy donors. Study results and caveats: Researchers left out some V segments, among them TRBV6-2 and TRBV6-3, as indistinguishable. CMV serostatus was the only recorded immune exposure for donors. A later analysis by the authors found several of the most significant clusters apparently linked to common viral pathogens.

Trimming took off 7 bases at V and 5 bases at J, with 19 bases between the two ends. Per germline, CDR1 SGHRS and CDR2 YFSETQ. There are 14 residues in the CDR3. Researchers ran the PCR with 60 Vbeta and 13 Jbeta primers. Only in-frame clones appear in the TCRdb table, and some are missing; sequencing was by immunoSEQ multiplex PCR. The sample shows around 190,000 clones, approximately 90% of them seen only once. Sequencing was performed on PBMCs. The sequence derives from a boy aged 2-15 years in good health and CMV-seronegative. This sequence joins TRBV5-1 and TRBJ2-7; the D gene is possibly TRBD1 (6 bases). CDR3 amino acids: CASSTVGAPDEQYF. Here the CDR3 DNA reads TGCGCCAGCTCCACCGTGGGGGCCCCAGACGAGCAGTACTTC.